The source of this TCR beta chain is a study of blood T cell repertoires in COVID-19. Losses at the gene ends were 4 bases for V and 6 bases for J; bases not matched to a gene: 8. Germline CDR1 LNHDA, CDR2 SQIVND (reference sequence). The CDR3 extends over 15 amino acids. The protocol was immunoSEQ multiplex PCR, while the TCRdb copy is restricted to in-frame clones and leaves out a portion. The table shows approximately 200,000 clones, with approximately 80% occurring only once. The chain employs TRBV19 and TRBJ1-4, with 7 bases fitting TRBD1. The origin of this receptor is a man in his fifties or sixties who had recovered from COVID-19. The source material was PBMCs or T cells enriched from blood (not recorded which). Here the CDR3 DNA reads TGTGCCAGTAGTAGGAGACAGGGTCGGGATGAAAAACTGTTTTTT. It yields the protein CASSRRQGRDEKLFF.